This TCR beta chain was obtained from a study of blood T cell repertoires in COVID-19 (dated by TCRdb to 2020 to 2022). With regard to the full study: Samples covering the acute and convalescent phases of COVID-19 were provided by collaborators in the United States, Italy and Spain. Samples came from the ongoing ImmuneRACE study (first 160 participants) plus 1,254 subjects from 6 global collaborators. The dataset comprised deeply sampled blood TCRbeta repertoires from subjects exposed to, actively infected with, or recovered from COVID-19. The repertoires were released in a freely available public database intended as a resource for research on the immune response to SARS-CoV-2. Where available, HLA class I and class II types were obtained from metadata supplied by the sample provider rather than from assay-based typing. The sample metadata nearly always contained a de-identified subject ID, COVID-19 status, age in years and sex. The prospective study material was composed of cDNA or gDNA derived from T cells, B-cell-depleted T cells, or PBMCs. What the work shows at the level of the full study, not this receptor alone: How much clinical and demographic metadata was included differed by source and by participant, and the metadata was provided uncurated.

One collaborating source in Seattle enrolled patients while the patients were actively infected and followed the patients over time throughout the course of disease. Whole blood was collected in K2EDTA tubes by collaborating institutions according to the institutions' own protocols. For TCRbeta analysis, collaborators shipped samples as frozen whole blood, isolated PBMCs, or DNA extracted from either of those sample types. According to the germline V gene (reference sequence), CDR1 reads MNHEY and CDR2 reads SMNVEV. For this chain, trimming is 5 bases at the V end and 4 bases at the J end, and the number of junction bases without a gene match is 9. From cysteine to phenylalanine, the CDR3 is 15 amino acids long. The only DNA kept is the CDR3, 45 bases in frame from the first base. On this clone itself: Its binding antigen is unknown. Base qualities are missing; no much larger clone stands one base away.

The immunoSEQ Assay, a bias-controlled multiplex PCR, was used to amplify TCRbeta CDR3 regions from genomic DNA. Per the original workflow: The number of nucleated cells in each sample was estimated from the amplification of reference gene primers within the assay. To quantify the absolute abundance of each unique TCRbeta CDR3 rearrangement, sequence reads were collapsed and filtered. For each sample, productive Simpson clonality was calculated by taking the square root of Simpson's diversity index across productive rearrangements. Here the immuneACCESS table is served through TCRdb, limited to in-frame sequences with V and J called. Missing clones are a known gap in these copies; in checked studies unresolved V genes cover under half, and the rest lacks a known reason. Clonal size and the V and J genes are those of that table, whereas D and trimming came from the DNA. This sample gives roughly 380,000 clones in total; around nine tenths of them show up just once. The top ten clones comprise 3% to 4.5% of the sample.

The source is a woman aged 60-70 years with COVID-19, enrolled during active disease. Sequencing input: peripheral blood. Rearrangement joined TRBV27 to TRBJ1-1; 8 central nucleotides agree with TRBD1. The DNA sequence is TGTGCCAGCAGTGGTCAGGGGGCTATTGGCACTGAAGCTTTCTTT. This codes for CASSGQGAIGTEAFF.